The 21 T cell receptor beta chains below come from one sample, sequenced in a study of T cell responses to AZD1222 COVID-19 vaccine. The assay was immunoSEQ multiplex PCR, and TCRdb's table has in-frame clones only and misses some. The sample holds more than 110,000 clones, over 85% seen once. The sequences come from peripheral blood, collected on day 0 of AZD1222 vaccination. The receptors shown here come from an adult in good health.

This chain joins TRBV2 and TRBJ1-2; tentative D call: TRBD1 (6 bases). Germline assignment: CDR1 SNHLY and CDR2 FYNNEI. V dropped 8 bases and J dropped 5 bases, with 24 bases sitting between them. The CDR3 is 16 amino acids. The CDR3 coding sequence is TGTGCCAGCGCCGATCTAACGGGGGGGCGAAGGTATGGCTACACCTTC. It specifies CASADLTGGRRYGYTF. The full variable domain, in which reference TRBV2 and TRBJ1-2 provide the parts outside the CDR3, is EPEVTQTPSHQVTQMGQEVILRCVPISNHLYFYWYRQILGQKVEFLVSFYNNEISEKSEIFDDQFSVERPDGSNFTLKIRSTKLEDSAMYFCASADLTGGRRYGYTFGSGTRLTVV.

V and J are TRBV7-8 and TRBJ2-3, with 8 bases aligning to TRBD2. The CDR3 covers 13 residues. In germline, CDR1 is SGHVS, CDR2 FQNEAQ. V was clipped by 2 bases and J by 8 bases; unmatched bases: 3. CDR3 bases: TGTGCCAGCAGCTTAAGACTAGCGCGTACGCAGTATTTT. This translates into CASSLRLARTQYF.

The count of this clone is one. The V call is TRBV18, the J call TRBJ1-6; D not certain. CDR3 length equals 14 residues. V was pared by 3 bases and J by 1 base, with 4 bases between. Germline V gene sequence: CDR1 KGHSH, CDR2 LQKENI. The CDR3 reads CASSPYSYNSPLHF. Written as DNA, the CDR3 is TGTGCCAGCTCACCGTATTCCTATAATTCACCCCTCCACTTT.

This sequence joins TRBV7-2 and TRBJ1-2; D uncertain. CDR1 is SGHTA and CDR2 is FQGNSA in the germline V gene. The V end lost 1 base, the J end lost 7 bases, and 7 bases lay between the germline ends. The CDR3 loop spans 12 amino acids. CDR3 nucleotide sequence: TGTGCCAGCAGCTTAGGAGTAGGTGGCTACACCTTC. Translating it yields CASSLGVGGYTF.

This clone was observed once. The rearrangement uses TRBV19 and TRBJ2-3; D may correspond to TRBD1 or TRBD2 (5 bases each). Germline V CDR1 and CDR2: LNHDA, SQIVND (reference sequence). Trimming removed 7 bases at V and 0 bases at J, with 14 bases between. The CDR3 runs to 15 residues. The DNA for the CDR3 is TGTGCCAGTACCCAGAGGGGTTCTAGCACAGATACGCAGTATTTT. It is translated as CASTQRGSSTDTQYF.

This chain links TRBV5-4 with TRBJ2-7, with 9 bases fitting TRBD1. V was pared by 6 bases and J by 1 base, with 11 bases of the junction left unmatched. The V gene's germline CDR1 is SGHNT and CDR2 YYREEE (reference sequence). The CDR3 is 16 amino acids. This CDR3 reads CASTHRGGTGSYEQYF. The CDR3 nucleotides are TGTGCCAGCACCCACAGAGGGGGGACAGGGTCCTACGAGCAGTACTTC.

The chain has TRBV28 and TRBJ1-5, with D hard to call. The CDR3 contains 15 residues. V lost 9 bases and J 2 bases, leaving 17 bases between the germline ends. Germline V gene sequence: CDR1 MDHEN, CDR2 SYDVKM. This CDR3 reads CASRYWSQGNQPQHF. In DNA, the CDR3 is TGTGCCAGTCGTTATTGGTCTCAGGGCAATCAGCCCCAGCATTTT.

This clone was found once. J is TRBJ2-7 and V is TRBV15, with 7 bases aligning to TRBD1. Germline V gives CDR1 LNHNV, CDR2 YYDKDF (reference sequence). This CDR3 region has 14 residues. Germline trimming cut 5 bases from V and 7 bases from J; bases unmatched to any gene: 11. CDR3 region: CATSGAGTAREQYF. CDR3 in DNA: TGTGCCACCAGCGGCGCCGGGACAGCCCGGGAGCAGTACTTC. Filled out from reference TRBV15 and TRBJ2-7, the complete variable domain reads DAMVIQNPRYQVTQFGKPVTLSCSQTLNHNVMYWYQQKSSQAPKLLFHYYDKDFNNEADTPDNFQSRRPNTSFCFLDIRSPGLGDTAMYLCATSGAGTAREQYFGPGTRLTVT.

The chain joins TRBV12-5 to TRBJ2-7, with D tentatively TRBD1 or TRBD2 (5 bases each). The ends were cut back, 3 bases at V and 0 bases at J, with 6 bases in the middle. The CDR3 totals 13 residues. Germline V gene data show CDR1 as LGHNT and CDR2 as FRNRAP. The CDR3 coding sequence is TGTGCTAGTGGTTTCGGGACCTCCTACGAGCAGTACTTC. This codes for CASGFGTSYEQYF.

CDR3 amino acids: CASSPQMSSYEQYF. The CDR3 DNA reads TGTGCCAGCTCACCACAAATGAGCTCCTACGAGCAGTACTTC. V is TRBV18 and J is TRBJ2-7; no firm D call. The V end was cut by 1 base, the J end by 0 bases, with 7 bases between. The CDR3 consists of 14 residues. The germline CDR1 and CDR2 sequences are KGHSH and LQKENI.

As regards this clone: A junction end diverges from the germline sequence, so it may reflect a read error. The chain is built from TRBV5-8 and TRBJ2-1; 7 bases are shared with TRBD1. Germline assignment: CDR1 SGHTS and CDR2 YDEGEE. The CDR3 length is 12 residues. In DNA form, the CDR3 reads TGTGCCAGCAGCCATATGACAGGGTCGGCGGTCTTC. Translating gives CASSHMTGSAVF.

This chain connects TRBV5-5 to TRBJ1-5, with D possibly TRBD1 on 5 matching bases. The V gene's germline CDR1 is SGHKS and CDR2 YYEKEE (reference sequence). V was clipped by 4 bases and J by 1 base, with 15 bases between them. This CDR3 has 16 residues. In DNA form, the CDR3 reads TGTGCCAGCAGCCCAGGGCTCGCCCGGAGCAATCAGCCCCAGCATTTT. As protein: CASSPGLARSNQPQHF.

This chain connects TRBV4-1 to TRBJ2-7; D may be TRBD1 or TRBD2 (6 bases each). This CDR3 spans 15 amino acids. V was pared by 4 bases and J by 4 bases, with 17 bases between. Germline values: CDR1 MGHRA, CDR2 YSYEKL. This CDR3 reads CASSPTRGPRYEQYF. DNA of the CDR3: TGCGCCAGCAGCCCTACTCGGGGGCCCCGGTACGAGCAGTACTTC.

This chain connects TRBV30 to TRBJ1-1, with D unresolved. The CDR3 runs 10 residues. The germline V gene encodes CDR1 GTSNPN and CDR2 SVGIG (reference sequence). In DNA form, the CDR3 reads TGTGGTCCGACGAACACTGAAGCTTTCTTT. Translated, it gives CGPTNTEAFF.

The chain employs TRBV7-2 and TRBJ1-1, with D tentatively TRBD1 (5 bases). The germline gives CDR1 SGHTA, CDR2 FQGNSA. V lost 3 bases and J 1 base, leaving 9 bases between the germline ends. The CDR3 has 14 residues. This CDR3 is CASSFGTGNTEAFF. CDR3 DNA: TGTGCCAGCAGCTTTGGGACTGGGAACACTGAAGCTTTCTTT.

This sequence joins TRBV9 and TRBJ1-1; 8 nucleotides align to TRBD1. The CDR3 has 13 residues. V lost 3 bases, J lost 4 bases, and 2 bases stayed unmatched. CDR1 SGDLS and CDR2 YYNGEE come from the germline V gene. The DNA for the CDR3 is TGTGCCAGCAGCGAGACAGGGGCCACTGAAGCTTTCTTT. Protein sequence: CASSETGATEAFF.

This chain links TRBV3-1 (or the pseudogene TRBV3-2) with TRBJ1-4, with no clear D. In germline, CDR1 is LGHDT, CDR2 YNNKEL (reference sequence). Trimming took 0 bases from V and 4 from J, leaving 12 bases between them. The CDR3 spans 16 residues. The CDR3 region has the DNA TGTGCCAGCAGCCAAGAAAGGCCAGGACTTAATGAAAAACTGTTTTTT. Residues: CASSQERPGLNEKLFF.

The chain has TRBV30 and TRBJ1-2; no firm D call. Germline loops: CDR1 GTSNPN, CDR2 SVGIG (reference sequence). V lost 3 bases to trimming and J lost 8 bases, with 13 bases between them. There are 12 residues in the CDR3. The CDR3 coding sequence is TGTGCCTGGAGCTTGTCAGATAGGGGCTACACCTTC. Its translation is CAWSLSDRGYTF.

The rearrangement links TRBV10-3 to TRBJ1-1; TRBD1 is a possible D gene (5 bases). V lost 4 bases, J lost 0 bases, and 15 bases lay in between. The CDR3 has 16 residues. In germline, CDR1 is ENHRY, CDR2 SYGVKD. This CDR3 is CAISVKGQGMNTEAFF. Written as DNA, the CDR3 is TGTGCCATCAGTGTTAAAGGGCAGGGAATGAACACTGAAGCTTTCTTT.

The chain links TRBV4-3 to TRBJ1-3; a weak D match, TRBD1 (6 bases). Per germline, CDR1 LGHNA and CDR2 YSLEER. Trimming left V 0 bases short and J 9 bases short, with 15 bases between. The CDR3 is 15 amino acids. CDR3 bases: TGCGCCAGCAGCCAAGATCACAGGGCGGGAGGCACCATATATTTT. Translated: CASSQDHRAGGTIYF.

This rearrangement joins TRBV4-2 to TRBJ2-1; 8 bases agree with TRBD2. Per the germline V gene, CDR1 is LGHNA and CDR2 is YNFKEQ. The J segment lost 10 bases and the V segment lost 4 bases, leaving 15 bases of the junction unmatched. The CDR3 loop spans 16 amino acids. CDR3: CASSPLPGLDKSEQFF. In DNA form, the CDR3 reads TGTGCCAGCAGCCCTCTGCCGGGACTAGATAAATCCGAGCAGTTCTTC.